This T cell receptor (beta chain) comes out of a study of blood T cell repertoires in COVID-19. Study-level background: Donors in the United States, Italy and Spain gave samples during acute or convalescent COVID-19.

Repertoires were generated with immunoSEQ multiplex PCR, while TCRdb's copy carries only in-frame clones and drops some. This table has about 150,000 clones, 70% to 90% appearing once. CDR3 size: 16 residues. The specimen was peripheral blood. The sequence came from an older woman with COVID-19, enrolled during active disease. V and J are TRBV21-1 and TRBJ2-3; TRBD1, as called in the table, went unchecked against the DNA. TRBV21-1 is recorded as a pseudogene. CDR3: CASSKARGQGEDTQYF. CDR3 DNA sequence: TGTGCCAGCAGCAAAGCGCGAGGCCAGGGGGAGGATACGCAGTATTTT.